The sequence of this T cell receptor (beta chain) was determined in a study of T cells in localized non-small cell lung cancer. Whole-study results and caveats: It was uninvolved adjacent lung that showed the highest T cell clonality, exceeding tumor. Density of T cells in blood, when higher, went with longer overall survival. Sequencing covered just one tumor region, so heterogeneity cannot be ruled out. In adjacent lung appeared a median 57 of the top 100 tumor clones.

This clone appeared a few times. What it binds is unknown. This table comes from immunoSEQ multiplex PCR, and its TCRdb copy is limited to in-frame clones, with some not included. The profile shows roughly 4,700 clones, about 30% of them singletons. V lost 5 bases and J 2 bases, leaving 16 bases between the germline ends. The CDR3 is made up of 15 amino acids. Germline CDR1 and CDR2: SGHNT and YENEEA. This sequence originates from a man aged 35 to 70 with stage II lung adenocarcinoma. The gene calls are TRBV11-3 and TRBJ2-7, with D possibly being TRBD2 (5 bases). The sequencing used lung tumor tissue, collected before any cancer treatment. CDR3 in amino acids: CASSQEDQFAYEQYF. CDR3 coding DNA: TGTGCCAGCAGCCAGGAGGACCAATTCGCCTACGAGCAGTACTTC.